These 3 T cell receptor beta chains were all obtained from the same sample, sequenced in a study of CD8+ T cells in alopecia areata. Documented treatment: oral pan-JAK inhibitor, 5-10 mg twice daily. It was cDNA, reverse transcribed from extracted RNA, that served as the sequencing template. Libraries were prepared by immunoSEQ multiplex PCR; TCRdb keeps only in-frame clonotypes and omits some of them. The table includes 150,000 to 200,000 clones, over 55% detected once. The material sequenced was CD4+ T cells sorted from blood, taken at week 24, from a patient treated with tofacitinib. These receptors all stem from a human donor with alopecia areata.

This clone occurred a few times. The chain employs TRBV27 and TRBJ1-2; 10 bases fit TRBD1. Germline V gene data show CDR1 as MNHEY and CDR2 as SMNVEV (reference sequence). J was trimmed by 7 bases and V by 6 bases; bases with no gene match: 11. The CDR3 loop spans 15 amino acids. CDR3 sequence reads: CASRGTGAVISGYTF. CDR3 DNA sequence: TGTGCCAGCAGAGGGACAGGGGCCGTAATAAGTGGCTACACCTTC.

This rearrangement joins TRBV30 to TRBJ2-1, with TRBD2 matching 14 bases. Germline V lookup: CDR1 GTSNPN, CDR2 SVGIG (reference sequence). CDR3 length: 15 residues. V dropped 0 bases and J dropped 11; count of bases not matched to a gene: 6. As DNA, the CDR3 is TGTGCCTGGAGTGTACCGACTAGCGGGGGGGCAAAGCAGTTCTTC. Translating it yields CAWSVPTSGGAKQFF.

The chain couples TRBV29-1 to TRBJ1-1; D remains unclear. Trimming took 6 bases from V and 0 from J, leaving 11 bases between them. The germline V gene encodes CDR1 SQVTM and CDR2 ANQGSEA. There are 13 residues in the CDR3. The CDR3 spells CSVGPFLNTEAFF. CDR3 coding DNA: TGCAGCGTCGGGCCCTTCTTGAACACTGAAGCTTTCTTT. The full variable domain, in which reference TRBV29-1 and TRBJ1-1 provide the parts outside the CDR3, is SAVISQKPSRDICQRGTSLTIQCQVDSQVTMMFWYRQQPGQSLTLIATANQGSEATYESGFVIDKFPISRPNLTFSTLTVSNMSPEDSSIYLCSVGPFLNTEAFFGQGTRLTVV.